This T cell receptor (beta chain) was retrieved from a study of cytomegalovirus exposure and HLA in healthy donors. Primers included in the PCR were 60 Vbeta and 13 Jbeta primers. The data were produced by immunoSEQ multiplex PCR, yet TCRdb's version contains in-frame clones alone and is incomplete. The data hold some 200,000 clones, with just over 75% observed a single time. Study-level points and caveats: Most TCR sequences showed up rarely, but some public TCRs showed up in many donors.

On this clone: What it recognizes is unknown.

Germline V CDR1 and CDR2: MNHNS, SASEGT. V lost 4 bases to trimming and J lost 5 bases, with 6 bases between them. The CDR3 is 12 amino acids. The source is a man between 18 and 29 years old in good health and CMV-seronegative. The chain has TRBV6-1 and TRBJ2-1; D unresolved. Sample: PBMCs. CDR3 sequence reads: CASSVTDNEQFF. Here the CDR3 DNA reads TGTGCCAGCAGTGTAACGGACAATGAGCAGTTCTTC.